The TCR beta chain under discussion was sequenced for a study of shared T cell receptors in the human thymus. The ends were cut back, 4 bases at V and 4 bases at J, with 23 bases in the middle. This CDR3 comprises 17 residues. Germline V gives CDR1 PRHDT, CDR2 FYEKMQ (reference sequence). TCRdb keeps only in-frame clones here, not all; method: immunoSEQ multiplex PCR. The sample comprises a few hundred thousand clones, approximately 95% of which are singletons, and 0.015% to 0.02% rests with the top ten. The origin of this receptor is a human donor. The sample consisted of thymocytes. The rearrangement links TRBV13 to TRBJ2-7, with D possibly being TRBD1 or TRBD2 (6 bases each). In DNA, the CDR3 is TGTGCCAGCAGCTCCCTCCGGGGGACACACTTACGGTACGAGCAGTACTTC. Translation: CASSSLRGTHLRYEQYF.